This paragraph covers one T cell receptor beta chain sequence. The target antigen is unknown. The data belong to a study of PD-1 blockade in classical Hodgkin lymphoma. Libraries were prepared by immunoSEQ multiplex PCR; TCRdb keeps only in-frame clonotypes and omits some of them. Among 20,000 to 30,000 clones listed, over 65% were seen once. This CDR3 has 14 amino acids. Germline CDR1 SEHNR, CDR2 FQNEAQ (reference sequence). With 6 bases clipped from V and 8 bases from J, the junction kept 12 bases outside the gene matches. All trial patients relapsed after autologous stem cell transplantation. Reported best responses ranged across complete response, partial response or progressive disease. Study results and caveats: Complete responders possessed baseline diversity comparable to newly diagnosed patients.

The receptor was isolated from a human donor with classical Hodgkin lymphoma. The input for sequencing was peripheral blood mononuclear cells (PBMCs), taken before the second cycle of nivolumab. V gene TRBV7-9 combines with J gene TRBJ1-2; the match to TRBD1 covers 7 bases. CDR3: CASRGGRSSPGYTF. The CDR3 bases are TGTGCCAGCAGAGGGGGCAGAAGCTCGCCCGGCTACACCTTC.